Listed here are 16 T cell receptor beta chains from one sample, sequenced in a study of PD-1 blockade in classical Hodgkin lymphoma. Here immunoSEQ multiplex PCR was the method, and the copy in TCRdb shows in-frame clones only, minus some. The table shows more than 90,000 clones, with around 89% occurring only once. Brentuximab vedotin exposure varied among the patients, all of whom had relapsed after autologous stem cell transplantation. The material sequenced was peripheral blood mononuclear cells (PBMCs), taken before the second cycle of nivolumab. The receptors shown here come from a human donor with classical Hodgkin lymphoma.

V and J are TRBV9 and TRBJ2-1, with no clear D. The CDR3 is 14 residues long. Germline V lookup: CDR1 SGDLS, CDR2 YYNGEE. The ends were cut back, 4 bases at V and 4 bases at J, with 12 bases in the middle. CDR3 in amino acids: CASSIGRDYNEQFF. The CDR3 nucleotides are TGTGCCAGCAGCATAGGCCGCGATTACAATGAGCAGTTCTTC.

This clone was counted only a few times. The chain recombines TRBV19 with TRBJ2-7, with TRBD1 identical over 9 bases. This CDR3 has 15 amino acids. J lost 6 bases, V lost 3 bases, and 9 bases had no gene match. Germline CDR1 and CDR2: LNHDA and SQIVND (reference sequence). DNA of the CDR3: TGTGCCAGTAGTATTCCAGGACAGGGGTCCCGCGAGCAGTACTTC. Its protein is CASSIPGQGSREQYF. Full variable domain (remainder filled in from reference TRBV19 and TRBJ2-7): DGGITQSPKYLFRKEGQNVTLSCEQNLNHDAMYWYRQDPGQGLRLIYYSQIVNDFQKGDIAEGYSVSREKKESFPLTVTSAQKNPTAFYLCASSIPGQGSREQYFGPGTRLTVT.

This clone has a handful of counts. V gene TRBV30 combines with J gene TRBJ1-1; D is possibly TRBD1 (5 bases). Germline V gene data show CDR1 as GTSNPN and CDR2 as SVGIG (reference sequence). V was trimmed by 7 bases and J by 3 bases, leaving 12 bases between them. The CDR3 extends over 12 amino acids. CDR3 sequence: CAYQGEYTEAFF. The CDR3 DNA is TGTGCCTATCAGGGAGAGTACACTGAAGCTTTCTTT.

The chain employs TRBV4-1 and TRBJ2-7; 7 bases map to TRBD1. This CDR3 is 15 amino acids long. Germline CDR1 and CDR2: MGHRA and YSYEKL. V lost 0 bases and J lost 3; bases outside the gene matches: 5. This CDR3 is CASSQEGAGGYEQYF. The CDR3 coding sequence is TGCGCCAGCAGCCAAGAAGGGGCAGGGGGCTACGAGCAGTACTTC.

V gene TRBV5-6 combines with J gene TRBJ2-2, with 8 bases matching TRBD2. Germline assignment: CDR1 SGHDT and CDR2 YYEEEE. CDR3 length: 14 residues. V was pared by 1 base and J by 7 bases, with 3 bases of the junction left unmatched. As DNA, the CDR3 is TGTGCCAGCAGCTTGCGGGGGGGCGTCGGGGAGCTGTTTTTT. Its translation is CASSLRGGVGELFF. The variable domain in full, completed from reference TRBV5-6 and TRBJ2-2, reads DAGVTQSPTHLIKTRGQQVTLRCSPKSGHDTVSWYQQALGQGPQFIFQYYEEEERQRGNFPDRFSGHQFPNYSSELNVNALLLGDSALYLCASSLRGGVGELFFGEGSRLTVL.

CDR3 region: CASSISGHSYEQYF. CDR3 bases: TGTGCCAGTAGTATTTCGGGACATTCTTACGAGCAGTACTTC. The chain recombines TRBV19 with TRBJ2-7, with D possibly being TRBD1 (6 bases). Germline CDR1 reads LNHDA; CDR2 reads SQIVND (reference sequence). This CDR3 is built from 14 residues. Trimming removed 3 bases at V and 4 bases at J, with 13 bases between.

The chain joins TRBV5-4 to TRBJ1-1, with D perhaps matching TRBD1 (5 bases). The CDR3 is 16 residues long. V was trimmed by 2 bases and J by 1 base, leaving 15 bases between them. In germline, CDR1 is SGHNT, CDR2 YYREEE (reference sequence). This CDR3 reads CASSFQGLMKNTEAFF. In DNA, the CDR3 is TGTGCCAGCAGCTTCCAGGGCCTAATGAAGAACACTGAAGCTTTCTTT.

V gene TRBV6-1 combines with J gene TRBJ1-5; D might be TRBD1 (6 bases). Between the trimmed V and J ends, which lost 5 bases and 7 bases, there was a span of 15 bases. The CDR3 loop spans 14 amino acids. Per the germline V gene, CDR1 is MNHNS and CDR2 is SASEGT. CDR3 sequence: CASSSVSGEQPQHF. The CDR3 nucleotides read TGTGCCAGCAGTAGCGTCTCAGGGGAACAGCCCCAGCATTTT.

The V call is TRBV4-3, the J call TRBJ2-5; TRBD2 might be the D (6 bases). Germline V gene lookup returns CDR1 LGHNA and CDR2 YSLEER. The CDR3 totals 13 residues. Trimming cost V 2 bases and J 4 bases, with 8 bases left between them. The CDR3 sequence: CASSQLGGETQYF. CDR3 sequence (DNA): TGCGCCAGCAGCCAACTGGGGGGAGAGACCCAGTACTTC.

V gene TRBV28 combines with J gene TRBJ1-1, with D perhaps matching TRBD1 (5 bases). V lost 5 bases and J lost 8, with 18 bases in between. The CDR3 length is 14 residues. CDR1 is MDHEN and CDR2 is SYDVKM in the germline V gene. The CDR3 reads CASSLPPRQKEAFF. Here the CDR3 DNA reads TGTGCCAGCAGTCTACCTCCTCGACAGAAAGAAGCTTTCTTT.

In this sample, this clone turned up once. The chain combines TRBV7-9 with TRBJ1-2; a weak D match, TRBD1 (6 bases). V lost 9 bases and J lost 3, with 11 bases in between. Germline V gene lookup returns CDR1 SEHNR and CDR2 FQNEAQ (reference sequence). This CDR3 has 12 residues. The CDR3 spells CASGDTHYGYTF. As DNA, the CDR3 is TGTGCCAGTGGGGACACCCACTATGGCTACACCTTC.

The chain employs TRBV4-2 and TRBJ2-7; D might be TRBD1 (6 bases). Germline CDR1 is LGHNA and CDR2 is YNFKEQ. CDR3 size: 18 residues. V was pared by 0 bases and J by 7 bases, with 25 bases between. DNA for the CDR3: TGTGCCAGCAGCCAAGATCTGCGGCACAGGGAAAGGGTTTGGGAGCAGTACTTC. It encodes CASSQDLRHRERVWEQYF.

This clone came up once. V usage is TRBV28 and J usage is TRBJ2-7; 12 bases align to TRBD1. Germline V CDR1 and CDR2: MDHEN, SYDVKM. The CDR3 is 15 amino acids. The junction had 6 bases not matched to a gene; V was cut back by 3 bases and J by 6 bases. The CDR3 protein is CASSFSGTGGAEQYF. The CDR3 DNA sequence: TGTGCCAGCAGTTTTTCCGGGACAGGGGGCGCCGAGCAGTACTTC.

This clone has just a few counts. The chain couples TRBV30 to TRBJ1-1, with no clear D. V was trimmed by 2 bases and J by 10 bases, leaving 11 bases between them. Germline-derived CDR1 and CDR2 are GTSNPN and SVGIG (reference sequence). This CDR3 region has 11 residues. This CDR3 is CAWSPAPTAFF. CDR3 DNA: TGTGCCTGGAGTCCAGCCCCGACAGCTTTCTTT.

The CDR3 region is CASSTMTAQYF. In nucleotides, the CDR3 is TGTGCCAGTAGTACTATGACTGCGCAGTATTTT. This chain joins TRBV19 and TRBJ2-3; D remains unclear. This CDR3 is built from 11 residues. Germline lookup yields CDR1 LNHDA and CDR2 SQIVND (reference sequence). Trimming removed 4 bases from V and 10 bases from J, with 9 bases in between.

The chain is built from TRBV14 and TRBJ1-2; D unresolved. The CDR3 loop spans 15 amino acids. V was clipped by 5 bases and J by 2 bases, with 15 bases between them. CDR1 and CDR2 (germline): SGHDN, FVKESK. CDR3 bases: TGTGCCAGCAGCATAGGTCGAGGGATCAACTATGGCTACACCTTC. Its translation: CASSIGRGINYGYTF.